One sample yielded the 9 T cell receptor beta chains listed below, sequenced in a study of blood T cell repertoires in COVID-19. Assay: immunoSEQ multiplex PCR; the TCRdb copy retains only in-frame clones and omits some. Of about 390,000 clones in the sample, about 90% were seen once. The material sequenced was peripheral blood. The receptors were sampled from a woman aged 60-75 years with COVID-19, enrolled during active disease.

This chain uses TRBV21-1 with TRBJ2-5; the table assigns TRBD2, which was not confirmed against the DNA. TRBV21-1 is designated a pseudogene. CDR3 length: 13 amino acids. The CDR3 sequence: CASSLGGGETQYF. The CDR3 bases are TGTGCCAGCAGCCTCGGCGGGGGGGAGACCCAGTACTTC.

Comments on this clone: This may stem from a read error, because a much larger clone lies one nucleotide away. The chain carries TRBV12-3 or TRBV12-4 and TRBJ2-7, with D possibly matching TRBD1 (6 bases). Trimming removed 6 bases at V and 4 bases at J, with 10 bases between. This CDR3 is 12 amino acids long. The CDR3 region is CASSQQGYEQYF. DNA of the CDR3: TGTGCCAGCAGCCAACAGGGTTACGAGCAGTACTTC.

The V call is TRBV20-1, the J call TRBJ2-3; no clear D. V dropped 3 bases and J dropped 4 bases, with 8 bases sitting between them. Germline lookup yields CDR1 DFQATT and CDR2 SNEGSKA (reference sequence). The length of the CDR3 is 12 residues. CDR3 in DNA: TGCAGTGCTAGTGGCGAGCCAGATACGCAGTATTTT. It is translated as CSASGEPDTQYF.

The V and J genes are TRBV28 and TRBJ1-4; D remains ambiguous. The CDR3 spans 15 residues. Deletions cut 7 bases from V and 4 bases from J, with 16 bases between. Germline CDR1 and CDR2: MDHEN and SYDVKM. The CDR3 nucleotides read TGTGCCAGCACCGCGGCGCGCGCCCATAATGAAAAACTGTTTTTT. Its protein product is CASTAARAHNEKLFF. Using reference TRBV28 and TRBJ1-4 for the parts outside the CDR3, the full variable domain is DVKVTQSSRYLVKRTGEKVFLECVQDMDHENMFWYRQDPGLGLRLIYFSYDVKMKEKGDIPEGYSVSREKKERFSLILESASTNQTSMYLCASTAARAHNEKLFFGSGTQLSVL.

In this sample, this clone turned up a few times. The J gene is TRBJ1-2, the V gene TRBV5-1, with TRBD1 matching 9 bases. The germline gives CDR1 SGHRS, CDR2 YFSETQ. The CDR3 loop spans 13 amino acids. V lost 4 bases and J lost 6; bases outside the gene matches: 4. The CDR3 protein is CASSKGQGDGYTF. The CDR3, as DNA: TGCGCCAGCAGCAAGGGACAGGGTGATGGCTACACCTTC. Complete variable domain (other parts from reference TRBV5-1 and TRBJ1-2): KAGVTQTPRYLIKTRGQQVTLSCSPISGHRSVSWYQQTPGQGLQFLFEYFSETQRNKGNFPGRFSGRQFSNSRSEMNVSTLELGDSALYLCASSKGQGDGYTFGSGTRLTVV.

The chain combines TRBV6-6 with TRBJ2-3; TRBD2 aligns across 9 bases. This CDR3 spans 15 amino acids. Trimming cost V 6 bases and J 1 base; bases outside gene matches: 5. Germline V gives CDR1 MNHNY, CDR2 SVGAGI (reference sequence). The CDR3: CASRPSGEGTDTQYF. For the CDR3, the DNA is TGTGCCAGCAGACCTAGCGGGGAGGGCACAGATACGCAGTATTTT.

In regard to this clone: The sample contains more than one DNA sequence encoding this CDR3. V and J are TRBV5-1 and TRBJ1-2; D not certain. Germline V CDR1 and CDR2: SGHRS, YFSETQ. The CDR3 sequence is 14 residues long. The V gene lost 0 bases and the J gene lost 0 bases, with 6 bases spanning the gap. The CDR3 DNA follows: TGCGCCAGCAGCTTGGAGAGGGCTAACTATGGCTACACCTTC. Residues: CASSLERANYGYTF.

As regards this clone: The junction departs from the called germline gene at one end, perhaps through a read error. The chain combines TRBV2 with TRBJ2-5; TRBD2 matches at 10 bases. The CDR3 has 15 residues. Germline V gene data show CDR1 as SNHLY and CDR2 as FYNNEI. The CDR3 here is CASSMERGGQKTQYF. The CDR3 DNA follows: TGTGCCAGCAGTATGGAGCGGGGGGGCCAAAAGACCCAGTACTTC. Supplemented by reference TRBV2 and TRBJ2-5, the full variable domain reads EPEVTQTPSHQVTQMGQEVILRCVPISNHLYFYWYRQILGQKVEFLVSFYNNEISEKSEIFDDQFSVERPDGSNFTLKIRSTKLEDSAMYFCASSMERGGQKTQYFGPGTRLLVL.

This clone was observed at least ten times. The chain carries TRBV19 and TRBJ1-1, with TRBD1 identical over 9 bases. This CDR3 comprises 15 residues. With 9 bases clipped from V and 6 bases from J, the junction kept 14 bases outside the gene matches. Germline CDR1 is LNHDA and CDR2 is SQIVND (reference sequence). The CDR3 reads CASHHPGTGIAEAFF. The CDR3 nucleotides read TGTGCCAGCCACCACCCCGGGACAGGGATCGCTGAAGCTTTCTTT.